These T cell receptor beta chains were read from a single sample in a study of radiation and T cells in renal cell carcinoma. Libraries were prepared by immunoSEQ multiplex PCR; TCRdb keeps only in-frame clonotypes and omits some of them. The table records around 170,000 clones, about nine tenths of them present only once. The sample consisted of blood, taken from a patient whose treatment included radiotherapy and nephrectomy. All receptors derive from a woman aged 45-65 years with renal cell carcinoma. The CDR3 runs from the conserved cysteine through the conserved F or W. D genes are given only for firm matches. Not all rows give a size; the values are once, few, many and, for expanded clones, a class.

v_call: TRBV5-6; clone_size: .; j_call: TRBJ1-1; d_call: .; cdr3_aa: CASSRGPLNTEAFF; cdr3_nt: TGTGCCAGCAGCCGTGGACCGTTGAACACTGAAGCTTTCTTT
v_call: TRBV7-2; clone_size: .; j_call: TRBJ2-2; d_call: TRBD2; cdr3_aa: CASSPLTRATSGTGELFF; cdr3_nt: TGTGCCAGCAGCCCCCTGACGAGGGCGACTAGCGGTACCGGGGAGCTGTTTTTT
v_call: TRBV6-5; clone_size: .; j_call: TRBJ1-5; d_call: .; cdr3_aa: CASRDPGGQPQHF; cdr3_nt: TGTGCCAGCAGAGATCCCGGGGGACAGCCCCAGCATTTT
v_call: TRBV2; clone_size: .; j_call: TRBJ2-1; d_call: TRBD2; cdr3_aa: CASSEEGTSGGLDEQFF; cdr3_nt: TGTGCCAGCAGTGAAGAAGGGACTAGCGGGGGGCTAGATGAGCAGTTCTTC
v_call: TRBV5-1; clone_size: .; j_call: TRBJ2-7; d_call: .; cdr3_aa: CASSLADYEQYF; cdr3_nt: TGCGCCAGCAGCTTGGCCGATTACGAGCAGTACTTC
v_call: TRBV7-9; clone_size: once; j_call: TRBJ1-4; d_call: .; cdr3_aa: CASSSGSNEKLFF; cdr3_nt: TGTGCCAGCAGCTCGGGATCAAATGAAAAACTGTTTTTT
v_call: TRBV6-1; clone_size: .; j_call: TRBJ2-3; d_call: TRBD1; cdr3_aa: CASSARDRGYTQYF; cdr3_nt: TGTGCCAGCAGTGCCCGGGACAGGGGATATACGCAGTATTTT
v_call: TRBV6-5; clone_size: .; j_call: TRBJ1-1; d_call: TRBD1; cdr3_aa: CASRFRGLMNTEAFF; cdr3_nt: TGTGCCAGCAGGTTCAGGGGGCTTATGAACACTGAAGCTTTCTTT
v_call: TRBV5-8; clone_size: .; j_call: TRBJ1-3; d_call: .; cdr3_aa: CASSSRQGPGNTIYF; cdr3_nt: TGTGCCAGCAGCTCCCGCCAGGGGCCTGGAAACACCATATATTTT
v_call: TRBV29-1; clone_size: .; j_call: TRBJ1-5; d_call: TRBD1; cdr3_aa: CSVRRGPNQPQHF; cdr3_nt: TGCAGCGTTCGCAGGGGGCCCAATCAGCCCCAGCATTTT
v_call: TRBV19; clone_size: .; j_call: TRBJ1-4; d_call: .; cdr3_aa: CASSDQDSRGKLFF; cdr3_nt: TGTGCCAGTAGTGACCAGGACAGTCGGGGTAAACTGTTTTTT
v_call: TRBV9; clone_size: .; j_call: TRBJ2-3; d_call: TRBD2; cdr3_aa: CASSVGDIGLAASTDTQYF; cdr3_nt: TGTGCCAGCAGCGTAGGAGATATAGGTCTAGCGGCTAGCACAGATACGCAGTATTTT
v_call: TRBV5-1; clone_size: .; j_call: TRBJ1-1; d_call: .; cdr3_aa: CASSSQGKAFF; cdr3_nt: TGCGCCAGCAGCTCACAAGGAAAAGCTTTCTTT
v_call: TRBV28; clone_size: once; j_call: TRBJ2-1; d_call: .; cdr3_aa: CASKQGVRDNEQFF; cdr3_nt: TGTGCCAGCAAACAGGGAGTGAGAGACAATGAGCAGTTCTTC
v_call: TRBV9; clone_size: .; j_call: TRBJ1-6; d_call: .; cdr3_aa: CASSVGDVHNSPLHF; cdr3_nt: TGTGCCAGCAGCGTAGGGGACGTCCATAATTCACCCCTCCACTTT
v_call: TRBV4-1; clone_size: .; j_call: TRBJ2-1; d_call: TRBD2; cdr3_aa: CASRKLAGGRDEQFF; cdr3_nt: TGCGCCAGCAGGAAACTAGCGGGGGGGCGGGATGAGCAGTTCTTC
v_call: TRBV19; clone_size: .; j_call: TRBJ2-5; d_call: .; cdr3_aa: CASSRNREETQYF; cdr3_nt: TGTGCCAGTAGTAGAAATAGGGAAGAGACCCAGTACTTC
v_call: TRBV2; clone_size: .; j_call: TRBJ2-7; d_call: TRBD2; cdr3_aa: CASRLAGFSYEQYF; cdr3_nt: TGTGCCAGCCGACTAGCGGGTTTCTCCTACGAGCAGTACTTC
v_call: TRBV19; clone_size: .; j_call: TRBJ1-1; d_call: .; cdr3_aa: CASSIDRVNTEAFF; cdr3_nt: TGTGCCAGTAGTATAGACAGGGTGAACACTGAAGCTTTCTTT
v_call: TRBV19; clone_size: .; j_call: TRBJ1-1; d_call: .; cdr3_aa: CASSITENTEAFF; cdr3_nt: TGTGCCAGTAGTATAACTGAGAACACTGAAGCTTTCTTT
v_call: TRBV5-1; clone_size: .; j_call: TRBJ1-2; d_call: .; cdr3_aa: CASSLGQGNYGYTF; cdr3_nt: TGCGCCAGCAGCTTGGGGCAGGGGAACTATGGCTACACCTTC
v_call: TRBV18; clone_size: once; j_call: TRBJ2-2; d_call: .; cdr3_aa: CASSPNAGELFF; cdr3_nt: TGTGCCAGCTCACCAAACGCCGGGGAGCTGTTTTTT
v_call: TRBV2; clone_size: .; j_call: TRBJ2-3; d_call: .; cdr3_aa: CASSEGVPDTQYF; cdr3_nt: TGTGCCAGCAGTGAGGGGGTCCCAGATACGCAGTATTTT
v_call: TRBV6-5; clone_size: .; j_call: TRBJ2-3; d_call: TRBD2; cdr3_aa: CASTRLAGFTDTQYF; cdr3_nt: TGTGCCAGCACCAGACTAGCGGGGTTCACAGATACGCAGTATTTT
v_call: TRBV11-2; clone_size: .; j_call: TRBJ2-1; d_call: TRBD1; cdr3_aa: CASSLEGQGYDEQFF; cdr3_nt: TGTGCCAGCAGCTTGGAAGGACAGGGGTATGATGAGCAGTTCTTC
v_call: TRBV15; clone_size: .; j_call: TRBJ2-7; d_call: TRBD1; cdr3_aa: CATSRDRQGAYYEQYF; cdr3_nt: TGTGCCACCAGCAGAGATAGACAGGGGGCCTATTACGAGCAGTACTTC
v_call: TRBV19; clone_size: .; j_call: TRBJ1-1; d_call: TRBD1; cdr3_aa: CASTPTTGMNTEAFF; cdr3_nt: TGTGCCAGTACCCCCACGACAGGGATGAACACTGAAGCTTTCTTT
v_call: TRBV25-1; clone_size: once; j_call: TRBJ2-3; d_call: .; cdr3_aa: CASSDPTTGTDTQYF; cdr3_nt: TGTGCCAGCAGTGACCCGACGACAGGCACAGATACGCAGTATTTT
v_call: TRBV19; clone_size: .; j_call: TRBJ2-7; d_call: TRBD2; cdr3_aa: CASKSASGGAGVINEQYF; cdr3_nt: TGTGCCAGTAAGTCGGCTAGCGGGGGGGCAGGTGTGATCAACGAGCAGTACTTC
v_call: TRBV2; clone_size: .; j_call: TRBJ1-1; d_call: .; cdr3_aa: CASSEALWGVAFF; cdr3_nt: TGTGCCAGCAGTGAAGCGCTTTGGGGCGTAGCTTTCTTT
v_call: TRBV5-1; clone_size: .; j_call: TRBJ2-3; d_call: .; cdr3_aa: CASSSLPGVSTDTQYF; cdr3_nt: TGCGCCAGCAGCTCCTTGCCCGGGGTGAGCACAGATACGCAGTATTTT
v_call: TRBV7-9; clone_size: few; j_call: TRBJ1-2; d_call: TRBD1; cdr3_aa: CASSLAQTGNYGYTF; cdr3_nt: TGTGCCAGCAGCTTAGCCCAGACAGGGAACTATGGCTACACCTTC
v_call: TRBV5-5; clone_size: .; j_call: TRBJ2-7; d_call: .; cdr3_aa: CASSQSSYEQYF; cdr3_nt: TGTGCCAGCAGCCAAAGCTCCTACGAGCAGTACTTC
v_call: TRBV7-3; clone_size: .; j_call: TRBJ2-7; d_call: TRBD1; cdr3_aa: CASSRDSSYEQYF; cdr3_nt: TGTGCCAGCAGCCGGGACAGCTCCTACGAGCAGTACTTC
v_call: TRBV11-2; clone_size: .; j_call: TRBJ1-6; d_call: .; cdr3_aa: CASRLGQINSPLHF; cdr3_nt: TGTGCCAGCAGACTCGGACAGATCAATTCACCCCTCCACTTT
v_call: TRBV4-1; clone_size: .; j_call: TRBJ2-5; d_call: .; cdr3_aa: CASSQDVTRETQYF; cdr3_nt: TGCGCCAGCAGCCAAGATGTTACGCGGGAGACCCAGTACTTC
v_call: TRBV4-1; clone_size: .; j_call: TRBJ1-1; d_call: .; cdr3_aa: CASSREDRAFRTEAFF; cdr3_nt: TGCGCCAGCAGCCGCGAAGATAGGGCCTTTCGGACTGAAGCTTTCTTT
v_call: TRBV7-2; clone_size: .; j_call: TRBJ2-3; d_call: .; cdr3_aa: CASSLLFRGDTQYF; cdr3_nt: TGTGCCAGCAGCTTACTCTTTCGGGGGGATACGCAGTATTTT
v_call: TRBV19; clone_size: .; j_call: TRBJ2-7; d_call: .; cdr3_aa: CASSIGASYEQYF; cdr3_nt: TGTGCCAGTAGTATAGGGGCCTCCTACGAGCAGTACTTC
v_call: TRBV7-9; clone_size: .; j_call: TRBJ2-7; d_call: .; cdr3_aa: CASSLGLSYEQYF; cdr3_nt: TGTGCCAGCAGCTTAGGCCTATCCTACGAGCAGTACTTC
v_call: TRBV6-5; clone_size: .; j_call: TRBJ2-1; d_call: .; cdr3_aa: CASSYGLPFEQFF; cdr3_nt: TGTGCCAGCAGTTACGGGCTCCCCTTTGAGCAGTTCTTC
v_call: TRBV5-1; clone_size: few; j_call: TRBJ1-2; d_call: .; cdr3_aa: CASSDDGYYGYTF; cdr3_nt: TGCGCCAGCAGCGACGACGGGTACTATGGCTACACCTTC
v_call: TRBV7-2; clone_size: few; j_call: TRBJ2-7; d_call: .; cdr3_aa: CASSGTKGYEQYF; cdr3_nt: TGTGCCAGCAGCGGGACGAAGGGCTACGAGCAGTACTTC
v_call: TRBV18; clone_size: once; j_call: TRBJ1-4; d_call: .; cdr3_aa: CASSPEQGKATNEKLFF; cdr3_nt: TGTGCCAGCTCACCAGAACAGGGAAAGGCAACTAATGAAAAACTGTTTTTT
v_call: TRBV19; clone_size: few; j_call: TRBJ1-3; d_call: .; cdr3_aa: CASSTGTGNTIYF; cdr3_nt: TGTGCCAGTAGCACAGGGACTGGAAACACCATATATTTT
v_call: TRBV29-1; clone_size: .; j_call: TRBJ1-2; d_call: TRBD1; cdr3_aa: CSVDVRDRSNYGYTF; cdr3_nt: TGCAGCGTTGATGTCCGGGACAGGTCTAACTATGGCTACACCTTC
v_call: TRBV7-2; clone_size: .; j_call: TRBJ2-2; d_call: .; cdr3_aa: CASSFSPGELFF; cdr3_nt: TGTGCCAGCAGCTTTTCCCCCGGGGAGCTGTTTTTT
v_call: TRBV5-6; clone_size: .; j_call: TRBJ2-5; d_call: .; cdr3_aa: CASSLLAGEVVQYF; cdr3_nt: TGTGCCAGCAGCTTACTAGCAGGTGAAGTCGTCCAGTACTTC
v_call: TRBV30; clone_size: .; j_call: TRBJ2-3; d_call: .; cdr3_aa: CAWSRGVVGDTQYF; cdr3_nt: TGTGCCTGGAGTCGGGGAGTCGTCGGAGATACGCAGTATTTT
v_call: TRBV5-4; clone_size: .; j_call: TRBJ2-7; d_call: TRBD1; cdr3_aa: CASSRDRSHEQYF; cdr3_nt: TGTGCCAGCAGCCGGGACAGGAGTCACGAACAGTACTTC